This T cell receptor (beta chain) was retrieved from a study of blood T cell repertoires in COVID-19. Overall study: Acute-phase and convalescent COVID-19 samples originated in the United States, Italy and Spain. Sources were T cells, B-cell-depleted T cells, or PBMCs; the material itself was cDNA or gDNA.

Germline V CDR1 and CDR2: MGHRA, YSYEKL. This CDR3 spans 17 amino acids. V lost 0 bases, J lost 3 bases, and 15 bases lay in between. Study processing details: The authors estimated nucleated cell counts from reference gene primer amplification. Assay used: immunoSEQ multiplex PCR; TCRdb lists only in-frame clones, some missing. V and J calls and clone size come straight from that table; D and trimming were deduced from the DNA. The profile covers around 200,000 clones, with around 80% appearing a single time and around 8.7% taken by the ten largest. The chain is built from TRBV4-1 and TRBJ1-5; D is perhaps TRBD1 (5 bases). The sequence came from a woman between 50 and 59 years old with acute or convalescent COVID-19. Material: peripheral blood. DNA of the CDR3: TGCGCCAGCAGCCAAGAGGTGCTCGGGGGAGTCAATCAGCCCCAGCATTTT. This gives the protein CASSQEVLGGVNQPQHF.